The T cell receptor beta chain described here comes from a study of cytomegalovirus exposure and HLA in healthy donors. Turning to the study itself: The same platform as the approximately 670 first-cohort repertoires was used for the 90 to 150 validation repertoires, a later analysis reported. Findings and limits, study-wide: One later analysis, an examination of the roughly 130 validation repertoires, found that first-cohort TCR clusters tended to co-occur in them. Confirmation was obtained in vitro that a few CMV-associated chains are specific for CMV antigens. Researchers counted some 150 TCR beta chains as cytomegalovirus-associated.

The assay was immunoSEQ multiplex PCR, and TCRdb's table has in-frame clones only and misses some. Here the sample spans a few hundred thousand clones, 90% to 95% being singletons. The CDR3 has 15 amino acids. Germline values: CDR1 MDHEN, CDR2 SYDVKM. Trimming took 1 base from V and 0 from J, leaving 9 bases between them. As regards this clone: Antigen specificity is unknown.

Sequences were obtained from PBMCs. This clonotype was obtained from a woman under 30 in good health and CMV-seronegative. The chain combines TRBV28 with TRBJ1-1; D is uncertain. CDR3 sequence reads: CASSLSTPMNTEAFF. The CDR3 DNA is TGTGCCAGCAGTTTATCTACCCCCATGAACACTGAAGCTTTCTTT.